The entry below gives a single T cell receptor (beta chain) sequence along with its context. This clone was seen once. The target of this receptor is not known. Base-call qualities are not available, and no considerably larger clone is one nucleotide away. Spanning cysteine to phenylalanine, the CDR3 consists of 16 amino acids. The sequence is cut down to CDR3 DNA, 48 bases in frame from base 1. As encoded in the germline V gene, CDR1 is LGHNA while CDR2 is YNFKEQ. V sheds 1 base and J sheds 3 bases, leaving 16 bases between their ends. TCRbeta CDR3 regions were amplified from genomic DNA by means of the immunoSEQ Assay, a bias-controlled multiplex PCR. Under the source paper's analysis protocol: The number of nucleated cells in each sample was estimated from the amplification of reference gene primers within the assay. To quantify the absolute abundance of each unique TCRbeta CDR3 rearrangement, sequence reads were collapsed and filtered. For each sample, productive Simpson clonality was calculated by taking the square root of Simpson's diversity index across productive rearrangements. The table comes from immuneACCESS by way of TCRdb, which keeps in-frame sequences with V and J called. Part of the clones is missing from these tables; in studies checked, under half for an unresolved V gene and the rest for unknown reasons. That table furnishes V, J and clone size, whereas the DNA furnished D and trimming. This sample holds 65,000 or so clones; about nine tenths were observed only once. The ten largest clones represent 3.2% of the sample.

Collaborating institutions collected whole blood in K2EDTA tubes following their own protocols. For TCRbeta analysis, collaborators shipped samples in one of three forms: frozen whole blood, isolated PBMCs, or DNA extracted from either of those sample types. The record originates from a study of blood T cell repertoires in COVID-19 (dated by TCRdb to the early 2020s). With regard to the full study: The collaborator samples originated in the United States, Italy and Spain and spanned the acute and convalescent phases of COVID-19. The prospective study material was composed of cDNA or gDNA derived from T cells, B-cell-depleted T cells, or PBMCs. Deeply sampled blood TCRbeta repertoires from subjects exposed to, actively infected with, or recovered from COVID-19 were included in the dataset. The repertoires were released in a freely available public database intended as a resource for research on the immune response to SARS-CoV-2. Samples came from the ongoing ImmuneRACE study (first 160 participants) plus 1,254 subjects from 6 global collaborators. Nearly every sample came with metadata listing a de-identified subject ID, COVID-19 status, age in years and sex. Where HLA class I and class II types were available, the types were taken from metadata supplied by the sample provider, not from assay-based typing.

General findings and caveats noted by the study authors: The amount of clinical and demographic metadata varied by source and participant and was provided uncurated.

The chain uses TRBV4-2 and TRBJ2-7; the D gene is perhaps TRBD1, on 5 matching bases. This receptor was obtained from a man aged 45-65 years with active COVID-19. Sequencing input: peripheral blood. The sequenced DNA: TGTGCCAGCAGCCAAGCCGTGGGGAATCAGGGCTACGAGCAGTACTTC. It encodes CASSQAVGNQGYEQYF.